One TCR beta chain is described in this entry. Original handling: From reference gene primer amplification, estimates of nucleated cell counts were derived. Using immunoSEQ multiplex PCR, the repertoire was profiled, and TCRdb retains in-frame clones only, with some absent. The V and J calls and clone size are taken from that table; D and trimming were inferred from the DNA. Of fewer than 200,000 clones listed, approximately 91% are singletons. While infection was still active, Seattle patients were enrolled and then followed longitudinally. This specimen comes from a study of blood T cell repertoires in COVID-19. At the level of the study: Spain, Italy and the United States supplied samples that represented acute and convalescent COVID-19.

Trimming left V 0 bases short and J 4 bases short, with 9 bases between. The CDR3 runs 14 residues. The germline V gene has CDR1 SQVTM and CDR2 ANQGSEA. This receptor was taken from a man aged 18 to 30 with COVID-19, enrolled during active disease. Material: peripheral blood. J is TRBJ2-2 and V is TRBV29-1; TRBD2 is a possible D gene (6 bases). Written as DNA, the CDR3 is TGCAGCGTTGAAGATGGAGGGCCCACCGGGGAGCTGTTTTTT. Translation gives CSVEDGGPTGELFF.